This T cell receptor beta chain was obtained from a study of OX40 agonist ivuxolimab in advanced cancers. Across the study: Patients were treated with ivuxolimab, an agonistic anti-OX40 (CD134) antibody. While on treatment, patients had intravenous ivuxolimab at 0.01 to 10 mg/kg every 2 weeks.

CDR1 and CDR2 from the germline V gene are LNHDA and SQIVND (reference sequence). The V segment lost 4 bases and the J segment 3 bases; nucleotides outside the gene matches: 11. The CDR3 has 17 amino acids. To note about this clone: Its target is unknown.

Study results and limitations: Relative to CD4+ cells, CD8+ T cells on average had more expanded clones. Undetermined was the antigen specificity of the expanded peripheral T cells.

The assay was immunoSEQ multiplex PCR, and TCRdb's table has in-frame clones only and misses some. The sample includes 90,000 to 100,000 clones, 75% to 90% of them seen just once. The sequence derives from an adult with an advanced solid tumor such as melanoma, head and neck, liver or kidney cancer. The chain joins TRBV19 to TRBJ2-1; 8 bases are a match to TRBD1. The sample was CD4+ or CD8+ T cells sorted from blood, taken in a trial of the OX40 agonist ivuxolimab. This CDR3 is CASSKPRQGSVYNEQFF. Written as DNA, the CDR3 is TGTGCCAGTAGTAAGCCCCGACAGGGGTCGGTCTACAATGAGCAGTTCTTC.